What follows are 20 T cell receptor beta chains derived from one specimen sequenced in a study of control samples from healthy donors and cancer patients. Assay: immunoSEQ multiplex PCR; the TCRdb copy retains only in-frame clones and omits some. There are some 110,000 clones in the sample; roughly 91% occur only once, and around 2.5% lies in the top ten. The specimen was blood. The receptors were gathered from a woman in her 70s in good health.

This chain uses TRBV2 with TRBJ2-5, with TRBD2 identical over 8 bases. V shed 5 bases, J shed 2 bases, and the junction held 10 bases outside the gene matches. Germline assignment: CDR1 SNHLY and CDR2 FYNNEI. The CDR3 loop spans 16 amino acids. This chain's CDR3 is CASSYQLAGLQETQYF. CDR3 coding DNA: TGTGCCAGCAGTTACCAGCTAGCGGGCTTACAAGAGACCCAGTACTTC.

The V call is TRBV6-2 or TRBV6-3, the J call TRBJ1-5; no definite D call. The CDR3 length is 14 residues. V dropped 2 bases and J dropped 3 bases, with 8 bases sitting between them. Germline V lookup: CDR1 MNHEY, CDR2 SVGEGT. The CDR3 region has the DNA TGTGCCAGCAGTTACAAGAACTCCAATCAGCCCCAGCATTTT. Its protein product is CASSYKNSNQPQHF.

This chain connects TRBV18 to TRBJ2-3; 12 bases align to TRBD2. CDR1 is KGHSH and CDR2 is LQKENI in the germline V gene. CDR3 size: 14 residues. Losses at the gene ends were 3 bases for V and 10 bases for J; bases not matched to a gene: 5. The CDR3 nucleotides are TGTGCCAGCTCACCGACTAGCGGGGGAGGAGCGCAGTATTTT. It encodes CASSPTSGGGAQYF.

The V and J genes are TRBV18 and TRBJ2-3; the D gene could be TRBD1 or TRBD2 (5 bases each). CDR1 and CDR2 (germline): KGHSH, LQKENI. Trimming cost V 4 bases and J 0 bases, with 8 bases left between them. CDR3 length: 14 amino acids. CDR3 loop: CASSRDRSTDTQYF. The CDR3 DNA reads TGTGCCAGCTCACGGGACCGAAGCACAGATACGCAGTATTTT.

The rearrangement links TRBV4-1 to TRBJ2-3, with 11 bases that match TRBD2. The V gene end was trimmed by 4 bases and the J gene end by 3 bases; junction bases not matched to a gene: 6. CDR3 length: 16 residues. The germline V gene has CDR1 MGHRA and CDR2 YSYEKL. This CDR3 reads CASSLGSGGDTDTQYF. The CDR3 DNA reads TGCGCCAGCAGCCTTGGTAGCGGGGGGGATACAGATACGCAGTATTTT.

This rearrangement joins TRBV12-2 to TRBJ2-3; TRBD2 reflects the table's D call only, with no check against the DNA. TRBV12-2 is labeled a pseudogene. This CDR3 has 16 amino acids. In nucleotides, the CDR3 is TGTGCAAGGCGCACGGCGGGGGGGGCGGACACAGATACGCAGTATTTT. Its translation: CARRTAGGADTDTQYF.

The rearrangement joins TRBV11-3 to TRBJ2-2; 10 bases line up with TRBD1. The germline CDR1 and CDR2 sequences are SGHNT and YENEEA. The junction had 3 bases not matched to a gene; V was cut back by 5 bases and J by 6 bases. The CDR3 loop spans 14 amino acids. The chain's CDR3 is CASSRQGAAGELFF. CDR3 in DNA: TGTGCCAGCAGCCGACAGGGGGCTGCCGGGGAGCTGTTTTTT.

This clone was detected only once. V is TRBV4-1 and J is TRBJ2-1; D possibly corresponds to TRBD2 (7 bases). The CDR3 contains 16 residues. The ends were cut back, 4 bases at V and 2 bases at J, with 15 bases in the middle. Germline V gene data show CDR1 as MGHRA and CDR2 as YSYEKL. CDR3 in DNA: TGCGCCAGCAGCCCCTCGGGCGGGGGCCCCTACAATGAGCAGTTCTTC. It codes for CASSPSGGGPYNEQFF.

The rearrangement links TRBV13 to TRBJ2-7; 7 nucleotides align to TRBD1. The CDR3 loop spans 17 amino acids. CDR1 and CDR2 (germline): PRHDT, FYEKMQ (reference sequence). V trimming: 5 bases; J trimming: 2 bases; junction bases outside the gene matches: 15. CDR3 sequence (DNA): TGTGCCAGCAGCCTCAACTTTATGACAGGGTTCACCTACGAGCAGTACTTC. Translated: CASSLNFMTGFTYEQYF.

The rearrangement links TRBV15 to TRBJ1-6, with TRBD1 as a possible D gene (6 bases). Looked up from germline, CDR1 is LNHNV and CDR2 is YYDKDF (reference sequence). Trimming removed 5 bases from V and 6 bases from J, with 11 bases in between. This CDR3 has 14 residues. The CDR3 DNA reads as TGTGCCACCAGCGATAGGGGGTCTAATTCACCCCTCCACTTT. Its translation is CATSDRGSNSPLHF.

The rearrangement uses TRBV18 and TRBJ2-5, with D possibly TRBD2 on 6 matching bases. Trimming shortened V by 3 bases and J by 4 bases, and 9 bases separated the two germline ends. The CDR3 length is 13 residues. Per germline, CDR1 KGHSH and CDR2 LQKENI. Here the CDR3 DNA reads TGTGCCAGCTCACCGGGACTCTCAGAGACCCAGTACTTC. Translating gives CASSPGLSETQYF.

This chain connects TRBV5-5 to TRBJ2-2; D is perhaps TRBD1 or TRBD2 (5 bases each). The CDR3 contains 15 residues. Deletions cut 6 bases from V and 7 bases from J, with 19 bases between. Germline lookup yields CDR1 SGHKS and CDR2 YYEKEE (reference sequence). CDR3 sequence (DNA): TGTGCCAGCATGGGCCGGGGCTTACTTGGCGGGGAGCTGTTTTTT. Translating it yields CASMGRGLLGGELFF.

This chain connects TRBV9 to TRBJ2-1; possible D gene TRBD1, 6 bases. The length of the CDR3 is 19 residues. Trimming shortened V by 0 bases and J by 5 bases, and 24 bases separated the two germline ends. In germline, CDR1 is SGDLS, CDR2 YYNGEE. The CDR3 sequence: CASSVAYPTRDILHNEQFF. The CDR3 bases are TGTGCCAGCAGCGTAGCTTACCCTACCCGGGACATTCTTCACAATGAGCAGTTCTTC.

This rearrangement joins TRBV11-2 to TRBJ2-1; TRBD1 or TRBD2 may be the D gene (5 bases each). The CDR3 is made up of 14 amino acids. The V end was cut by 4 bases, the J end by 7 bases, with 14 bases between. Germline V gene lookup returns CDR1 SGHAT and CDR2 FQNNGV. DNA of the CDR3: TGTGCCAGCAGCTCTACAAGGGGAGTGAATGAGCAGTTCTTC. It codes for CASSSTRGVNEQFF.

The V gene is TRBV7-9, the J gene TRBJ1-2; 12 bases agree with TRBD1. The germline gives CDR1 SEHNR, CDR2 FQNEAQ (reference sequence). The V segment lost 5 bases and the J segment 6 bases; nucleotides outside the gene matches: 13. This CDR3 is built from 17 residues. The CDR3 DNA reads TGTGCCAGCAGCCGTCCGGGACAGGGGGCAAAAGAGGATGGCTACACCTTC. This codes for CASSRPGQGAKEDGYTF. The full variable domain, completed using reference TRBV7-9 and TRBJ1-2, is DTGVSQNPRHKITKRGQNVTFRCDPISEHNRLYWYRQTLGQGPEFLTYFQNEAQLEKSRLLSDRFSAERPKGSFSTLEIQRTEQGDSAMYLCASSRPGQGAKEDGYTFGSGTRLTVV.

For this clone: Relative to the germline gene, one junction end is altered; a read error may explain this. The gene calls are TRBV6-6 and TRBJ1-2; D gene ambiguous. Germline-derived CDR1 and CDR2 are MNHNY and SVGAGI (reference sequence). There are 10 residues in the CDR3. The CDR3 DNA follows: TGTGCCAGCAGTTACCCTCCCGAGTTCTTC. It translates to CASSYPPEFF.

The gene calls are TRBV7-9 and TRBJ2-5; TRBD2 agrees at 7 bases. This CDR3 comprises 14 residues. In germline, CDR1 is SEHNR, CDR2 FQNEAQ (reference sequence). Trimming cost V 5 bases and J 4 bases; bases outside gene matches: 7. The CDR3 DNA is TGTGCCAGCAGCCCGGCCGGGGAGGGAGAGACCCAGTACTTC. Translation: CASSPAGEGETQYF.

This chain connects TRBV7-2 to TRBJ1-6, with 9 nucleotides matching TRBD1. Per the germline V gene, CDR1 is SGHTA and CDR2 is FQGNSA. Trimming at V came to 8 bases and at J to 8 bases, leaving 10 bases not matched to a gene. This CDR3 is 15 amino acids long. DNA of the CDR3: TGTGCCAGCGGGTTTCCGGGACAGGGAGATTCACCCCTCCACTTT. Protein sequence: CASGFPGQGDSPLHF.

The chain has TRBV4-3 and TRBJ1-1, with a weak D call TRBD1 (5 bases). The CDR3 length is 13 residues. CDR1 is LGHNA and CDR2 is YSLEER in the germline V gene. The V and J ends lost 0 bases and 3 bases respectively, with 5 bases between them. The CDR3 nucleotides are TGCGCCAGCAGCCAAGAGGGGGACACTGAAGCTTTCTTT. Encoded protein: CASSQEGDTEAFF.

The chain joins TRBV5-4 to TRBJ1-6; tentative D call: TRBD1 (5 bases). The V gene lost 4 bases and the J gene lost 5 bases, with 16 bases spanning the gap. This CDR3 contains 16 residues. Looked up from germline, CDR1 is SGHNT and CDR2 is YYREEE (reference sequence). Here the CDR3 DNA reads TGTGCCAGCAGCCCGCGAAGTCAGGGAAATAATTCACCCCTCCACTTT. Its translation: CASSPRSQGNNSPLHF.